Described below is a single T cell receptor beta chain sequence and its context. This receptor's antigen is unknown. Base qualities are not provided; no much larger clone lies one nucleotide away. This sample is drawn from a study of tumor-infiltrating lymphocytes in oesophageal squamous cell carcinoma (dated by TCRdb to 2016 to 2018). Counted from cysteine to phenylalanine, this CDR3 has 14 amino acids. Only CDR3 DNA is held: 42 bases, read in frame from base 1. V gives up 1 base and J gives up 5 bases, and the segment between their germline ends measures 6 bases. CDR1 and CDR2, looked up from the germline V gene, are SGHTA and FQGNSA. The library was made by PCR. The run used an Illumina HiSeq 2000. TCRdb handled the public reads itself, with Q25 trimming in fastp and clone calling in MiXCR, and kept productive beta chains. Rows with one shared CDR3 protein collapse into an entry with the most common genes and DNA. This sample lists about 23,000 distinct CDR3 sequences; about two fifths were detected once. The ten largest clones take up 23% of the sample.

Sequenced sample: esophageal tumor tissue. This clonotype was obtained from a male donor with esophageal squamous cell carcinoma. The receptor chain draws on TRBV7-2 and TRBJ1-6; the D segment cannot be called with confidence. The CDR3 sequence is CASSLVGNNSPLHF. The sequenced DNA: TGTGCCAGCAGCTTAGTCGGAAATAATTCACCCCTCCACTTT. When the CDR3 is completed using the reference TRBV7-2 and TRBJ1-6 genes on either side, the full variable domain is GAGVSQSPSNKVTEKGKDVELRCDPISGHTALYWYRQSLGQGLEFLIYFQGNSAPDKSGLPSDRFSAERTGGSVSTLTIQRTQQEDSAVYLCASSLVGNNSPLHFGNGTRLTVT.